This TCR beta chain was retrieved from a study of blood T cell repertoires in COVID-19. Turning to the study itself: Donors in the United States, Italy and Spain gave samples during acute or convalescent COVID-19. Nucleic acid was either cDNA or gDNA, and it came from T cells, B-cell-depleted T cells, or PBMCs.

Per the study methods: Reference gene primer amplification gave estimated nucleated cell counts. The repertoire was sequenced with immunoSEQ multiplex PCR; TCRdb's copy has only in-frame clones and lacks some. That table supplies the V and J calls and clone size; D and trimming were determined from the DNA. The top ten clones hold around 32% of a sample with about 58,000 clones, approximately 77% of them seen once. The sequence came from a human donor in a cohort sampled during active COVID-19. Specimen: peripheral blood.

CDR3 sequence: CASSGTSGVKQFF. CDR3 in DNA: TGTGCCAGCAGTGGGACTAGCGGGGTCAAGCAGTTCTTC. V usage is TRBV2 and J usage is TRBJ2-1; 12 bases are shared with TRBD2. Per germline, CDR1 SNHLY and CDR2 FYNNEI. This CDR3 spans 13 amino acids. The V gene end was trimmed by 4 bases and the J gene end by 11 bases; junction bases not matched to a gene: 3.